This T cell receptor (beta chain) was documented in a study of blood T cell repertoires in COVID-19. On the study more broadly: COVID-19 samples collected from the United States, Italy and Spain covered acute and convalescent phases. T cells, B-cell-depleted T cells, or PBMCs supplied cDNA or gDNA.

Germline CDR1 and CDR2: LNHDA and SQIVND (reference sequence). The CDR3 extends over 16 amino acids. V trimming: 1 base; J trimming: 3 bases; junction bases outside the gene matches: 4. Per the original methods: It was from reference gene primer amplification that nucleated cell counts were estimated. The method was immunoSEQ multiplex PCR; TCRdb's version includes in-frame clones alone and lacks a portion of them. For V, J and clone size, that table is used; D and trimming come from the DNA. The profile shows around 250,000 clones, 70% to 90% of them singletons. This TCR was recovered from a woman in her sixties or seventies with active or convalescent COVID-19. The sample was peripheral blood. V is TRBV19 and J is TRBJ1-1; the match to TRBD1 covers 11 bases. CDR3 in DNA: TGTGCCAGTAGTATAGTAGGACAGGGGGCGGACACTGAAGCTTTCTTT. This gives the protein CASSIVGQGADTEAFF.